This TCR beta chain is drawn from a study of kidney transplant recipient with SARS-CoV-2 infection. Germline CDR1 is SGHRS and CDR2 is YFSETQ. This CDR3 is built from 14 residues. TCRdb called the reads again in MiXCR, with one record for every CDR3 protein. The repertoire holds 200,000 to 300,000 distinct CDR3 sequences, with under 35% as singletons. This clonotype came up many times. A junction end diverges from the germline sequence, so it may reflect a read error. This receptor was taken from a male patient aged 30 to 40 who had COVID-19 and was a kidney transplant recipient. Some T cells may originate from the graft donor. The sample here was a blood sample, taken at baseline and on roughly day 110 from a kidney transplant recipient. The chain has TRBV5-1 and TRBJ2-3; D may correspond to TRBD1 or TRBD2 (6 bases each). The chain's CDR3 is CASSLQGLTDTQYF. CDR3 nucleotides: TGTGCCAGCAGCTTACAGGGACTCACAGATACGCAGTATTTT.